Sequencing of this T cell receptor beta chain was carried out in a study of T cell changes during pregnancy in multiple sclerosis. Deletions cut 0 bases from V and 0 bases from J, with 9 bases between. Germline loops: CDR1 SGHRS, CDR2 YFSETQ. The CDR3 spans 15 residues. Sequencing used immunoSEQ multiplex PCR; TCRdb keeps in-frame clones, though not all of them. The sample gives 60,000 to 85,000 clones, 92% of which show up once; 3.7% is in the top ten. The TCR was taken from a female donor in good health, enrolled as a control in a pregnancy study. This material consisted of peripheral blood, taken after pregnancy. This sequence joins TRBV5-1 and TRBJ1-1; D possibly corresponds to TRBD1 (5 bases). The DNA of the CDR3 is TGCGCCAGCAGCTTGGGGGGGGTCGTGAACACTGAAGCTTTCTTT. Amino acid sequence: CASSLGGVVNTEAFF.